This passage covers 17 T cell receptor beta chains from one sample sequenced in a study of shared clonotypes between healthy human individuals. TCRdb keeps only in-frame clones here, not all; method: immunoSEQ multiplex PCR. The table includes around 2,000,000 clones, 93% detected once. Only CD45RO-negative cells positively selected for CCR7 counted as naive CD8 cells, so terminally differentiated effector memory CD45RA+ cells were excluded. The material sequenced was naive CD8+ T cells from PBMCs. The receptors come from a young man in good health. Some clones in this sample may be carry-over from other donors' samples.

This rearrangement joins TRBV5-6 to TRBJ2-7, with D hard to call. V was pared by 5 bases and J by 0 bases, with 9 bases between. Germline V gene lookup returns CDR1 SGHDT and CDR2 YYEEEE. This CDR3 spans 13 amino acids. The CDR3 DNA reads as TGTGCCAGCAGGTTTTGGGGCTCCTACGAGCAGTACTTC. Translation gives CASRFWGSYEQYF.

Only a few counts were recorded for this clone. V and J are TRBV19 and TRBJ1-5; the D gene is possibly TRBD1 (5 bases). V lost 8 bases and J lost 1, with 15 bases in between. The germline gives CDR1 LNHDA, CDR2 SQIVND (reference sequence). CDR3 length: 15 amino acids. The CDR3 is CASAPTGGSNQPQHF. The CDR3 bases are TGTGCCAGTGCTCCGACCGGGGGGAGCAATCAGCCCCAGCATTTT.

This clone occurred once. The chain employs TRBV4-3 and TRBJ2-1; TRBD2 aligns across 8 bases. Germline assignment: CDR1 LGHNA and CDR2 YSLEER. After removal of 1 base from V and 4 bases from J, the junction contained 6 bases not matched to a gene. The CDR3 runs 16 residues. DNA for the CDR3: TGCGCCAGCAGCCAAGTCGATTCTAGCGGGTACAATGAGCAGTTCTTC. Residues: CASSQVDSSGYNEQFF.

This clone is a singleton in its sample. The chain combines TRBV7-2 with TRBJ2-5; D perhaps matches TRBD2 (6 bases). CDR1 is SGHTA and CDR2 is FQGNSA in the germline V gene. The length of the CDR3 is 15 residues. Trimming removed 5 bases from V and 5 bases from J, with 18 bases in between. CDR3 nucleotides: TGTGCCAGCAGCCCCGGTGGCGGGAACGGGGAGACCCAGTACTTC. It specifies CASSPGGGNGETQYF.

The J gene is TRBJ2-1, the V gene TRBV27; 7 bases are a match to TRBD1. CDR3 size: 13 residues. Trimming cost V 8 bases and J 3 bases; bases outside gene matches: 4. CDR1 and CDR2 from the germline V gene are MNHEY and SMNVEV (reference sequence). CDR3 DNA: TGTGCCAGCCAACAGGGGCTCTACAATGAGCAGTTCTTC. Translating it yields CASQQGLYNEQFF.

The chain joins TRBV19 to TRBJ1-1; no definite D call. V gave up 10 bases and J gave up 1 base, with 16 bases separating them. The CDR3 length is 14 residues. CDR1 LNHDA and CDR2 SQIVND come from the germline V gene (reference sequence). The CDR3 loop is CATRLSRANTEAFF. Here the CDR3 DNA reads TGTGCCACCCGCCTTTCGAGAGCGAACACTGAAGCTTTCTTT. The full variable domain, in which reference TRBV19 and TRBJ1-1 provide the parts outside the CDR3, is DGGITQSPKYLFRKEGQNVTLSCEQNLNHDAMYWYRQDPGQGLRLIYYSQIVNDFQKGDIAEGYSVSREKKESFPLTVTSAQKNPTAFYLCATRLSRANTEAFFGQGTRLTVV.

This chain joins TRBV9 and TRBJ1-2; tentatively, D is TRBD1 (6 bases). The V end was cut by 3 bases, the J end by 3 bases, with 15 bases between. The germline V gene encodes CDR1 SGDLS and CDR2 YYNGEE. This CDR3 region has 15 residues. The CDR3 sequence: CASSGPRTVYYGYTF. DNA of the CDR3: TGTGCCAGCAGCGGGCCCAGGACAGTCTACTATGGCTACACCTTC.

The V call is TRBV27, the J call TRBJ1-1; D call uncertain. V lost 1 base and J 0 bases, leaving 12 bases between the germline ends. The CDR3 is 16 amino acids. The germline CDR1 and CDR2 sequences are MNHEY and SMNVEV (reference sequence). The CDR3 nucleotides read TGTGCCAGCAGTTTATGGGCCGAGGGCATGAACACTGAAGCTTTCTTT. Translating gives CASSLWAEGMNTEAFF.

The rearrangement joins TRBV7-9 to TRBJ2-7; 8 bases fit TRBD1. V was clipped by 4 bases and J by 2 bases; unmatched bases: 7. Germline CDR1 and CDR2: SEHNR and FQNEAQ (reference sequence). The CDR3 is 15 residues long. DNA for the CDR3: TGTGCCAGCAGCTCGGACAGGGACAGAACCTACGAGCAGTACTTC. This encodes CASSSDRDRTYEQYF. Drawing the rest from reference TRBV7-9 and TRBJ2-7, the complete variable domain is DTGVSQNPRHKITKRGQNVTFRCDPISEHNRLYWYRQTLGQGPEFLTYFQNEAQLEKSRLLSDRFSAERPKGSFSTLEIQRTEQGDSAMYLCASSSDRDRTYEQYFGPGTRLTVT.

The chain links TRBV12-5 to TRBJ1-2, with D tentatively TRBD1 (5 bases). The CDR3 has 13 amino acids. Germline V gives CDR1 LGHNT, CDR2 FRNRAP. The V and J ends lost 7 bases and 4 bases respectively, with 13 bases between them. CDR3 sequence: CASAVDSGYGYTF. In DNA, the CDR3 is TGTGCTAGTGCCGTCGACAGCGGCTATGGCTACACCTTC.

The J gene is TRBJ2-1, the V gene TRBV29-1; D unclear. V was pared by 4 bases and J by 6 bases, with 13 bases between. This CDR3 has 13 amino acids. The germline V gene has CDR1 SQVTM and CDR2 ANQGSEA. CDR3 in DNA: TGCAGCGTTGCCGGGCCTCTGGGCAATGAGCAGTTCTTC. Protein product: CSVAGPLGNEQFF.

The gene calls are TRBV28 and TRBJ1-1; D is undetermined. This CDR3 comprises 12 residues. Germline CDR1 MDHEN, CDR2 SYDVKM. Deletions cut 3 bases from V and 3 bases from J, with 5 bases between. DNA of the CDR3: TGTGCCAGCAGTTTCGCGTACACTGAAGCTTTCTTT. Its protein product is CASSFAYTEAFF.

The rearrangement links TRBV15 to TRBJ1-4; weak D call: TRBD1 (5 bases). Germline CDR1 LNHNV, CDR2 YYDKDF (reference sequence). V lost 6 bases, J lost 8 bases, and 16 bases lay in between. The CDR3 runs 14 residues. The CDR3 sequence: CATSDLQGREKLFF. The CDR3 DNA sequence: TGTGCCACCAGTGATTTGCAGGGTCGAGAAAAACTGTTTTTT.

DNA for the CDR3: TGTGCCTGGAGTAACCGGGACAGGGACGAGCAGTACTTC. Translating it yields CAWSNRDRDEQYF. This chain links TRBV19 with TRBJ2-7, with TRBD1 matching 9 bases. CDR3 length: 13 amino acids. With 11 bases clipped from V and 5 bases from J, the junction kept 10 bases outside the gene matches. CDR1 LNHDA and CDR2 SQIVND come from the germline V gene (reference sequence).

The genes are TRBV5-4 and TRBJ2-2; 9 bases are a match to TRBD2. In germline, CDR1 is SGHNT, CDR2 YYREEE (reference sequence). With V trimmed by 3 bases and J by 4 bases, 7 bases remained unmatched. The CDR3 is 16 residues long. The CDR3 sequence: CASSSGGRAFTGELFF. CDR3 in DNA: TGTGCCAGCAGCTCGGGCGGGAGGGCCTTCACCGGGGAGCTGTTTTTT.

The V and J genes are TRBV29-1 and TRBJ1-2, with 11 bases matching TRBD1. Trimming at V came to 3 bases and at J to 4 bases, leaving 4 bases not matched to a gene. Germline values: CDR1 SQVTM, CDR2 ANQGSEA. CDR3 length equals 14 residues. CDR3 in DNA: TGCAGCGTTGATCCGGGACAGGGGGTCTATGGCTACACCTTC. Amino acid sequence: CSVDPGQGVYGYTF.

This chain joins TRBV29-1 and TRBJ1-5; 8 nucleotides match TRBD1. With 8 bases clipped from V and 3 bases from J, the junction kept 12 bases outside the gene matches. Per germline, CDR1 SQVTM and CDR2 ANQGSEA. The CDR3 has 15 amino acids. The CDR3 region is CSPGTGFYFNQPQHF. Written as DNA, the CDR3 is TGCAGCCCAGGGACAGGCTTTTATTTCAATCAGCCCCAGCATTTT.